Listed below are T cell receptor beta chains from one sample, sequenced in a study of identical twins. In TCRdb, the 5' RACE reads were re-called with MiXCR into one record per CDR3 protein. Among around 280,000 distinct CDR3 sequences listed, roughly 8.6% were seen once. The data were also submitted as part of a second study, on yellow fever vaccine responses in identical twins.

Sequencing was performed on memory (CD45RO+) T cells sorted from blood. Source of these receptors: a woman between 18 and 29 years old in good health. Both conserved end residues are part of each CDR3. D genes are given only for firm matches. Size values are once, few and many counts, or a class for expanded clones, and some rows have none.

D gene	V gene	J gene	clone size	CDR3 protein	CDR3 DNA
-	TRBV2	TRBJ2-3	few	CASSDWGRTDTQYF	TGTGCCAGCAGTGATTGGGGGCGCACAGATACGCAGTATTTT
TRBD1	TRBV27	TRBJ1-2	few	CASRKQGSTYGYTF	TGTGCCAGCAGAAAACAGGGGTCGACCTATGGCTACACCTTC
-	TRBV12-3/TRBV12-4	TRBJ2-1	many	CASSFRVLNEQFF	TGTGCCAGCAGTTTTCGGGTTCTTAATGAGCAGTTCTTC
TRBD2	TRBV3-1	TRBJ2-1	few	CASRETGTSGLGLSYNEQFF	TGTGCCAGCAGAGAAACCGGGACTAGCGGGCTGGGACTATCCTACAATGAGCAGTTCTTC
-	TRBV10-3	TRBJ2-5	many	CAISDRQGEETQYF	TGTGCCATCAGTGATCGGCAGGGTGAAGAGACCCAGTACTTC
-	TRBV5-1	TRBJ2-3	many	CASSLVQGTDTQYF	TGCGCCAGCAGCTTGGTCCAAGGCACAGATACGCAGTATTTT
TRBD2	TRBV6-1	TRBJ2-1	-	CASVRLAGTYNEQFF	TGTGCCAGCGTCAGACTAGCGGGAACCTACAATGAGCAGTTCTTC
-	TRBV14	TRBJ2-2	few	CASSQDWDTGELFF	TGTGCCAGCAGCCAAGATTGGGACACCGGGGAGCTGTTTTTT
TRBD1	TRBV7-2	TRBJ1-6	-	CASSLNRDRGSPLHF	TGTGCCAGCAGCTTAAACCGGGACAGGGGTTCACCCCTCCACTTT
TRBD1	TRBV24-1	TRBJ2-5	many	CATSETTGGTRETQYF	TGTGCCACCAGTGAGACGACAGGGGGAACAAGGGAGACCCAGTACTTC
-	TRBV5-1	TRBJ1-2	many	CASSLDRDYGYTF	TGCGCCAGCAGCTTGGACAGGGATTATGGCTACACCTTC
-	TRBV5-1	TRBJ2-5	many	CASSLGHQYQETQYF	TGCGCCAGCAGCTTGGGGCACCAGTACCAAGAGACCCAGTACTTC
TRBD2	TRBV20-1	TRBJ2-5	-	CSARGRTSERETQYF	TGCAGTGCTAGAGGCAGGACTAGCGAACGGGAGACCCAGTACTTC
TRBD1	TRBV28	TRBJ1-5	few	CASRQGTYFNQPQHF	TGTGCCAGCAGACAGGGGACCTATTTCAATCAGCCCCAGCATTTT
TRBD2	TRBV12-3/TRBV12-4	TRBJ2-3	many	CASTSGGRGTDTQYF	TGTGCCAGCACCAGCGGGGGGCGGGGCACAGATACGCAGTATTTT
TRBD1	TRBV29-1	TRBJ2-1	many	CSVTNQHRGPYNEQFF	TGCAGCGTTACCAACCAACACAGGGGCCCCTACAATGAGCAGTTCTTC
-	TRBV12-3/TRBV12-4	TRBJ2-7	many	CASSFRGEQYF	TGTGCCAGCAGCTTCCGGGGGGAGCAGTACTTC
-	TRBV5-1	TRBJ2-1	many	CASSLSGDGGQFF	TGCGCCAGCAGCTTGTCCGGGGATGGTGGGCAGTTCTTC
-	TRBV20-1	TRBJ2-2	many	CSARGHFTPGELFF	TGCAGTGCTAGAGGACATTTTACCCCCGGGGAGCTGTTTTTT
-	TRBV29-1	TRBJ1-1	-	CTAGGNTEAFF	TGCACAGCTGGGGGGAACACTGAAGCTTTCTTT
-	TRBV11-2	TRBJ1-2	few	CASSSTGGLIYGYTF	TGTGCCAGCAGCTCGACAGGAGGCCTTATCTATGGCTACACCTTC
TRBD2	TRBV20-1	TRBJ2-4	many	CSARPPSGREFENIQYF	TGCAGTGCTAGACCCCCTAGCGGGAGGGAGTTCGAAAACATTCAGTACTTC
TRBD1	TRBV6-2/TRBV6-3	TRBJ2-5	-	CASSYGTGRETQYF	TGTGCCAGCAGTTACGGGACAGGGCGGGAGACCCAGTACTTC
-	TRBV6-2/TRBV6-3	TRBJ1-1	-	CASTRGGSGTEAFF	TGTGCCAGCACTCGGGGGGGGTCTGGTACTGAAGCTTTCTTT